Included here is one TCR beta chain sequence, with context. The antigen is undetermined. The sample originates from a study of CD8 T cells in Susac syndrome. Notes on the study in general: The TCR sequencing and HLA analysis in the study involved a relatively small number of individuals, as the study acknowledged.

The CDR3 extends over 13 amino acids. The ends were cut back, 1 base at V and 7 bases at J, with 11 bases in the middle. CD8+ and CD4+ T cells from blood underwent TCR beta sequencing, which was carried out in a high-throughput format. It was negative isolation that provided the CD8+ and CD4+ T cells, whereas TEMRA cells were enriched by FACS. Reverse transcription of roughly 0.5 to 1 ug RNA used random hexamers. A multiplex approach, immunoSEQ multiplex PCR, amplified TCR beta CDR3 across 54 Vbeta and 13 Jbeta. In TCRdb, the immunoSEQ multiplex PCR reads were re-called with MiXCR into one record per CDR3 protein. Here the sample spans 200,000 or so distinct CDR3 sequences, 90% to 95% being singletons.

The chain links TRBV12-3 or TRBV12-4 to TRBJ2-7; the D is unclear. The sequence derives from a human donor with multiple sclerosis. Sequencing used CD4+ T cells from PBMCs. The CDR3 is CASSLVRVGEQYF. The CDR3 DNA sequence: TGTGCCAGCAGTTTAGTCCGGGTGGGTGAGCAGTACTTC.